The present TCR beta chain was sequenced within a study of blood T cells in healthy people across ages. This clonotype was observed a handful of times. Next came a second PCR, run for about 6 to 12 cycles, which used a sample-barcoded 5' primer along with a J-beta primer mix. Using its own MiXCR run on the 5' RACE reads, TCRdb lists one record per CDR3 protein. Of 550,000 to 650,000 distinct CDR3 sequences detected, approximately 30% appear once; the ten largest clones hold 15% to 19%. CDR3 length: 11 residues. Trimming removed 2 bases at V and 10 bases at J, with 8 bases between. Germline V lookup: CDR1 MNHNY, CDR2 SVGAGI (reference sequence).

The source is a woman older than 75 in good health. Sequenced material: blood. The chain combines TRBV6-6 with TRBJ1-1, with TRBD1 as a possible D gene (6 bases). CDR3 DNA sequence: TGTGCCAGCAGTTACGAGGGGGGAGCTTTCTTT. Encoded protein: CASSYEGGAFF.